This TCR beta chain comes out of a study of cytomegalovirus exposure and HLA in healthy donors. General study findings and limits: In vitro checks showed that three CMV-associated chains really do target CMV antigens.

Regarding this clone: The target antigen is unknown.

CDR3 size: 16 residues. Germline CDR1 reads SNHLY; CDR2 reads FYNNEI. Trimming cost V 6 bases and J 1 base; bases outside gene matches: 9. This PCR relied on a set of 60 Vbeta primers and 13 Jbeta primers. Measured with immunoSEQ multiplex PCR; TCRdb has only the in-frame clones, and not every one. The repertoire shows about 31,000 clones; the top ten hold roughly 5%. This sequence was found in a female donor in good health and CMV-seronegative. The chain has TRBV2 and TRBJ2-1; 7 bases are shared with TRBD1. Source material: PBMCs. The CDR3 nucleotides are TGTGCCAGCAGCGAGAATGGGGACAGATCCTACAATGAGCAGTTCTTC. It translates to CASSENGDRSYNEQFF.